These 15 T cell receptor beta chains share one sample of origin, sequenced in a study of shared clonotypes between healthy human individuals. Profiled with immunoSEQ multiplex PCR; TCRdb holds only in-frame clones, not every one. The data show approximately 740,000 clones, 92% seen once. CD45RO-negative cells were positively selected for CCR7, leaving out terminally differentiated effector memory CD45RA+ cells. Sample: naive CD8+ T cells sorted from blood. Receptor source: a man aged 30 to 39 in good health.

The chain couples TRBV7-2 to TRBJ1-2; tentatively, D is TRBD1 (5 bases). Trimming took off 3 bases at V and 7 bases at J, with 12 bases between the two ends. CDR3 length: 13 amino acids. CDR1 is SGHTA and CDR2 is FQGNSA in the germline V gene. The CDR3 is CASSLDTKSGYTF. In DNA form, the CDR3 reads TGTGCCAGCAGCTTGGACACAAAGAGTGGCTACACCTTC.

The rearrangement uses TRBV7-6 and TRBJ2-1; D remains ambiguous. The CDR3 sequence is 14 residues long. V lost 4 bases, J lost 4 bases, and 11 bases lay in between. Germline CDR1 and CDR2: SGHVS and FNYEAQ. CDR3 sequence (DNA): TGTGCCAGCAGCTCCAGACCAGAATACAATGAGCAGTTCTTC. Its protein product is CASSSRPEYNEQFF.

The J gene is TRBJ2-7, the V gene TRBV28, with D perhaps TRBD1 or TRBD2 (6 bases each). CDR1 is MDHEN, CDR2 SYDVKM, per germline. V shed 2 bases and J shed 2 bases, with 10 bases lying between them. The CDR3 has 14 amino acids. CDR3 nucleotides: TGTGCCAGCAGTTTAGAGGGGGGAACCTACGAGCAGTACTTC. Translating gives CASSLEGGTYEQYF. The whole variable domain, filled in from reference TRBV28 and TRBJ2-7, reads DVKVTQSSRYLVKRTGEKVFLECVQDMDHENMFWYRQDPGLGLRLIYFSYDVKMKEKGDIPEGYSVSREKKERFSLILESASTNQTSMYLCASSLEGGTYEQYFGPGTRLTVT.

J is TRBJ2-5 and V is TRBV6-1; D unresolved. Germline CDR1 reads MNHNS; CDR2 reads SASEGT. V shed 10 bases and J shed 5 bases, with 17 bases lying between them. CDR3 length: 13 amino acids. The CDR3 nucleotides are TGTGCCACCCGGTGGTTTCGGCCCGAGACCCAGTACTTC. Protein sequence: CATRWFRPETQYF.

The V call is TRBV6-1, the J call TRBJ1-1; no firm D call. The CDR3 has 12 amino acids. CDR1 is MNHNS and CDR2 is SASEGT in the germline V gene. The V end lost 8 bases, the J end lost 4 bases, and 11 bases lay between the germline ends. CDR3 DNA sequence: TGTGCCAGCGGACTACGGGCCACTGAAGCTTTCTTT. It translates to CASGLRATEAFF.

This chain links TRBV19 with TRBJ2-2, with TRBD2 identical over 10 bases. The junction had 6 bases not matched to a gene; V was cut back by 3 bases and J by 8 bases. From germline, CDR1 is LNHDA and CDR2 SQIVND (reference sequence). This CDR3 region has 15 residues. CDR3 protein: CASSMSASGRGELFF. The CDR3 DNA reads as TGTGCCAGTAGTATGTCGGCTAGCGGGAGAGGGGAGCTGTTTTTT.

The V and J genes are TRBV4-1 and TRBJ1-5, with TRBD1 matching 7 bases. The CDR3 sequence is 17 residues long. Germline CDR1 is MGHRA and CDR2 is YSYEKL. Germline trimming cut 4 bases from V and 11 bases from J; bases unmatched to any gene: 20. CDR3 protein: CASSPFLDYVDGTAQHF. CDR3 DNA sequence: TGCGCCAGCAGCCCGTTCCTAGATTATGTGGACGGGACAGCCCAGCATTTT.

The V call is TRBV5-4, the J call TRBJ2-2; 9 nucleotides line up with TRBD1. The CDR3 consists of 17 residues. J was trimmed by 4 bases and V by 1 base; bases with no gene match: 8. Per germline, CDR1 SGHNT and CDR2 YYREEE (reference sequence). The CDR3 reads CASSLLTGGEGTGELFF. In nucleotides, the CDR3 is TGTGCCAGCAGCTTGCTGACAGGGGGAGAAGGCACCGGGGAGCTGTTTTTT.

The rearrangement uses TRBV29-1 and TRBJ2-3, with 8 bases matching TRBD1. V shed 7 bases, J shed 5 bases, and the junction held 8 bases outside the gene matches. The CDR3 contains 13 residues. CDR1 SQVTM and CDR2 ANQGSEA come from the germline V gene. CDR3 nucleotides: TGCAGCGGGCAGGACAGGGAGGTAGATACGCAGTATTTT. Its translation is CSGQDREVDTQYF.

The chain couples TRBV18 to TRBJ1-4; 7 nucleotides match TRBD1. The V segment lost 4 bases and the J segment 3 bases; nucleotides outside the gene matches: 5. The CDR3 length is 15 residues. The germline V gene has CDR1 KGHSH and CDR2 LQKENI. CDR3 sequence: CASSLGTAANEKLFF. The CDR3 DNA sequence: TGTGCCAGCTCACTCGGGACAGCCGCTAATGAAAAACTGTTTTTT.

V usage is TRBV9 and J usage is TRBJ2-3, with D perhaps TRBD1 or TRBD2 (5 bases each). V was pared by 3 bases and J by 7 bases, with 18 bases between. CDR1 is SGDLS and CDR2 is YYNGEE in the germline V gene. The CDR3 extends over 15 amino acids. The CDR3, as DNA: TGTGCCAGCAGCGCCGCCCGGGGACCACATCATACGCAGTATTTT. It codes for CASSAARGPHHTQYF.

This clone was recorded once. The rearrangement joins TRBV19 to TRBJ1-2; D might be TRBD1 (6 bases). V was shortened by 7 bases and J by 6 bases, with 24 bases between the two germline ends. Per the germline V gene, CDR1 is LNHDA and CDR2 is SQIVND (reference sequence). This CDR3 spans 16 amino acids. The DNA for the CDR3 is TGTGCCAGTACCCCCTACGCCCGCGGGGGGCCGGATGGCTACACCTTC. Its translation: CASTPYARGGPDGYTF.

CDR3 residues: CASRGGTDTQYF. CDR3 DNA sequence: TGTGCCAGCAGGGGGGGGACAGATACGCAGTATTTT. The gene calls are TRBV11-3 and TRBJ2-3; 7 positions agree with TRBD2. Germline V gives CDR1 SGHNT, CDR2 YENEEA. V shed 6 bases, J shed 3 bases, and the junction held 0 bases outside the gene matches. The CDR3 is 12 residues long.

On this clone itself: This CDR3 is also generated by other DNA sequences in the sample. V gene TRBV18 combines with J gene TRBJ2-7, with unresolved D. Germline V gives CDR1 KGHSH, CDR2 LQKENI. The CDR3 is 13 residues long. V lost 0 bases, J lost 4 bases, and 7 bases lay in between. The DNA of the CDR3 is TGTGCCAGCTCACCACCGACTGGATACGAGCAGTACTTC. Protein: CASSPPTGYEQYF.

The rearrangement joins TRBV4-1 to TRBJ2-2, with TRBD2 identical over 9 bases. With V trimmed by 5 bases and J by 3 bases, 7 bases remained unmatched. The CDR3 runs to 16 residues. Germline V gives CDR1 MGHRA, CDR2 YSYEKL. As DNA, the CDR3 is TGCGCCAGCAGCAATATAGCGGGAGAAGACACCGGGGAGCTGTTTTTT. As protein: CASSNIAGEDTGELFF.